The next 30 T cell receptor beta chains were all read from a single sample in a study of T cells in Graves' hyperthyroidism and ophthalmopathy. There were TCR beta CDR3 regions amplified from RNA transcripts. HTBI primers drove first-round RT-PCR of the TCR CDR3. TCRdb analysed the multiplex PCR reads with MiXCR anew, one entry per CDR3 protein. The data contain about 290,000 distinct CDR3 sequences, roughly 18% of them singletons. Source material: blood. These receptors all stem from a man between 45 and 60 years old with Graves' ophthalmopathy.

This clonotype came up a few times. This chain links TRBV12-3 or TRBV12-4 with TRBJ2-2; 8 nucleotides agree with TRBD1. The CDR3 consists of 16 residues. Trimming cost V 4 bases and J 4 bases; bases outside gene matches: 8. CDR3 protein: CASSSLTGVGTGELFF. The CDR3 region has the DNA TGTGCCAGCAGTTCCTTGACAGGGGTCGGCACCGGGGAGCTGTTTTTT.

As DNA, the CDR3 is TGTGCCAGCAGTTTCTCTGGAATCGCTGAAGCTTTCTTT. Translating it yields CASSFSGIAEAFF. The chain uses TRBV28 and TRBJ1-1; D unclear. Trimming took 3 bases from V and 6 from J, leaving 11 bases between them. The CDR3 extends over 13 amino acids. Per germline, CDR1 MDHEN and CDR2 SYDVKM.

For this clonotype: This may be a read error: a much more frequent sequence differs by one nucleotide. J is TRBJ2-5 and V is TRBV28, with 12 bases identical to TRBD1. The CDR3 contains 16 residues. Germline V lookup: CDR1 MDHEN, CDR2 SYDVKM. The DNA for the CDR3 is TGTACCAGCAGTTCGCCGGGACAGGGGGCTCAAGAGACCCAGTACTTC. Its translation: CTSSSPGQGAQETQYF.

Concerning this clonotype itself: A much larger clone lies a single base off, so this may be a read error. The chain is built from TRBV5-6 and TRBJ2-7, with unresolved D. The CDR3 loop spans 13 amino acids. Trimming took off 0 bases at V and 8 bases at J, with 12 bases between the two ends. Germline lookup yields CDR1 SGHDT and CDR2 YYEEEE. CDR3 protein: CASSLAQCTKQYF. The CDR3 nucleotides are TGTGCCAGCAGCTTGGCGCAGTGCACGAAGCAGTACTTC.

This clonotype has just a few counts. The chain recombines TRBV2 with TRBJ2-4; TRBD1 agrees at 9 bases. Germline lookup yields CDR1 SNHLY and CDR2 FYNNEI. The CDR3 spans 16 residues. V gave up 0 bases and J gave up 7 bases; unmatched junction bases: 7. The CDR3 DNA is TGTGCCAGCAGTGAAGCGATAGGGACAGGGACGAACATTCAGTACTTC. The encoded protein is CASSEAIGTGTNIQYF.

This clonotype occurred a few times. The chain couples TRBV4-1 to TRBJ2-1, with TRBD1 identical over 11 bases. The CDR3 is 18 amino acids. Losses at the gene ends were 3 bases for V and 0 bases for J; bases not matched to a gene: 7. CDR1 MGHRA and CDR2 YSYEKL come from the germline V gene. This chain's CDR3 is CASSHPGQGAISYNEQFF. The CDR3 region has the DNA TGCGCCAGCAGCCACCCCGGACAGGGGGCCATCTCCTACAATGAGCAGTTCTTC.

This clonotype was seen at least ten times. J is TRBJ2-2 and V is TRBV2, with D uncertain. Per germline, CDR1 SNHLY and CDR2 FYNNEI. The CDR3 extends over 12 amino acids. V dropped 1 base and J dropped 6 bases, with 3 bases sitting between them. The CDR3, as DNA: TGTGCCAGCAGTGAAGGGGCCGGGGAGCTGTTTTTT. The encoded protein is CASSEGAGELFF.

The chain uses TRBV24-1 and TRBJ2-1, with 8 nucleotides matching TRBD1. The CDR3 sequence is 14 residues long. Losses at the gene ends were 4 bases for V and 9 bases for J; bases not matched to a gene: 7. CDR1 and CDR2 from the germline V gene are KGHDR and SFDVKD. CDR3 in DNA: TGTGCCACCAGTGAATGGACAGGGTGGGGTGAGCAGTTCTTC. Its translation is CATSEWTGWGEQFF.

This clonotype has ten or more counts. The chain recombines TRBV11-2 with TRBJ2-3; D is uncertain. CDR3 length: 15 residues. With 0 bases removed from V and 2 bases from J, the gap between germline ends came to 9 bases. Germline V gene data show CDR1 as SGHAT and CDR2 as FQNNGV. CDR3 DNA sequence: TGTGCCAGCAGCTTAGATCCACATACCACAGATACGCAGTATTTT. Translation gives CASSLDPHTTDTQYF.

CDR3: CASSPNLRAGGDTEAFF. CDR3 nucleotides: TGTGCCAGTAGTCCCAACCTCAGGGCAGGGGGCGACACTGAAGCTTTCTTT. The chain carries TRBV19 and TRBJ1-1; 8 nucleotides match TRBD1. Trimming at V came to 5 bases and at J to 3 bases, leaving 14 bases not matched to a gene. The length of the CDR3 is 17 residues. CDR1 is LNHDA, CDR2 SQIVND, per germline (reference sequence).

In its sample, this clonotype was seen a few times. The chain uses TRBV5-1 and TRBJ2-3; D perhaps matches TRBD1 (5 bases). There are 16 residues in the CDR3. V dropped 0 bases and J dropped 3 bases, with 14 bases sitting between them. Per germline, CDR1 SGHRS and CDR2 YFSETQ. The chain's CDR3 is CASSLEFRQTTDTQYF. The CDR3 nucleotides are TGCGCCAGCAGCTTGGAATTCCGACAGACGACAGATACGCAGTATTTT.

This clonotype was seen a handful of times. The gene calls are TRBV20-1 and TRBJ1-1; the match to TRBD1 covers 10 bases. CDR3 length: 14 residues. Germline V lookup: CDR1 DFQATT, CDR2 SNEGSKA (reference sequence). Unmatched junction bases numbered 7, after V lost 3 bases and J lost 6 bases. The CDR3 bases are TGCAGTGCTAGTGGGGACAGGGGTCACGCTGAAGCTTTCTTT. Its protein product is CSASGDRGHAEAFF.

This clonotype was recorded many times. The chain is built from TRBV28 and TRBJ2-7, with D maybe TRBD2 (6 bases). Per germline, CDR1 MDHEN and CDR2 SYDVKM. CDR3 size: 13 residues. V shed 11 bases and J shed 4 bases, with 18 bases lying between them. CDR3 amino acids: CAVRGRTDYEQYF. In DNA form, the CDR3 reads TGTGCCGTTCGGGGGAGAACCGATTACGAGCAGTACTTC.

This clonotype has a handful of counts. This sequence joins TRBV19 and TRBJ2-7, with D possibly being TRBD1 (6 bases). This CDR3 is built from 15 residues. The germline gives CDR1 LNHDA, CDR2 SQIVND (reference sequence). V was shortened by 6 bases and J by 2 bases, with 17 bases between the two germline ends. CDR3 bases: TGTGCCAGTAGCCCGACAGGACTCACTGCCTACGAGCAGTACTTC. Its protein is CASSPTGLTAYEQYF.

The V and J genes are TRBV14 and TRBJ2-1; a weak D match, TRBD2 (5 bases). Germline CDR1 is SGHDN and CDR2 is FVKESK. V was shortened by 0 bases and J by 13 bases, with 16 bases between the two germline ends. The CDR3 spans 14 residues. As DNA, the CDR3 is TGTGCCAGCAGCCAAGATCCGGCCGGGATCCTACAGTTCTTC. It translates to CASSQDPAGILQFF. Filled out from reference TRBV14 and TRBJ2-1, the complete variable domain reads EAGVTQFPSHSVIEKGQTVTLRCDPISGHDNLYWYRRVMGKEIKFLLHFVKESKQDESGMPNNRFLAERTGGTYSTLKVQPAELEDSGVYFCASSQDPAGILQFFGPGTRLTVL.

The rearrangement links TRBV5-1 to TRBJ2-2; 7 bases agree with TRBD2. V trimming: 0 bases; J trimming: 4 bases; junction bases outside the gene matches: 15. The CDR3 runs to 19 residues. CDR1 and CDR2 (germline): SGHRS, YFSETQ. This chain's CDR3 is CASSLETWGGPESTGELFF. The CDR3 DNA reads TGCGCCAGCAGCTTGGAAACGTGGGGGGGTCCCGAAAGCACCGGGGAGCTGTTTTTT.

This clonotype was counted ten times or more. The chain links TRBV11-1 to TRBJ2-1; 9 bases align to TRBD1. The CDR3 runs 15 residues. Per the germline V gene, CDR1 is SGHAT and CDR2 is FQDESV (reference sequence). J gave up 8 bases and V 5 bases, and 10 bases lay outside the gene matches. The CDR3 loop reads CASSPRDRDTDEQFF. DNA of the CDR3: TGTGCCAGCAGCCCACGGGACAGGGATACAGATGAGCAGTTCTTC.

In its sample, this clonotype was seen many times. This rearrangement joins TRBV6-1 to TRBJ2-1; 9 bases agree with TRBD1. Per the germline V gene, CDR1 is MNHNS and CDR2 is SASEGT. The CDR3 runs 15 residues. J gave up 8 bases and V 7 bases, and 12 bases lay outside the gene matches. The CDR3 sequence is CASTPPGQGTDEQFF. The CDR3 DNA is TGTGCCAGCACCCCACCGGGACAGGGAACGGATGAGCAGTTCTTC.

The chain recombines TRBV20-1 with TRBJ2-4; D gene uncertain. The CDR3 has 13 residues. V was trimmed by 0 bases and J by 4 bases, leaving 7 bases between them. Germline V lookup: CDR1 DFQATT, CDR2 SNEGSKA (reference sequence). The CDR3 coding sequence is TGCAGTGCTAGAGACGAGAAGAAAAACATTCAGTACTTC. This translates into CSARDEKKNIQYF.

The rearrangement joins TRBV6-1 to TRBJ2-2; unclear D gene. CDR3 size: 12 residues. V gave up 6 bases and J gave up 7 bases, with 9 bases separating them. CDR1 is MNHNS and CDR2 is SASEGT in the germline V gene. The CDR3 DNA reads TGTGCCAGCAGGGGATCAAGCGGGGAGCTGTTTTTT. Translated, it gives CASRGSSGELFF.

V usage is TRBV5-6 and J usage is TRBJ2-4, with D perhaps TRBD1 (5 bases). CDR1 SGHDT and CDR2 YYEEEE come from the germline V gene. The CDR3 is 18 residues long. V was cut by 2 bases and J by 0 bases, with 18 bases left in between. The CDR3 DNA is TGTGCCAGCAGCTTAATGTTACCAGGGTCTCCAGCCAAAAACATTCAGTACTTC. It specifies CASSLMLPGSPAKNIQYF.

This clonotype came up a few times. The chain recombines TRBV20-1 with TRBJ2-7, with 10 bases matching TRBD2. This CDR3 is 13 amino acids long. Germline CDR1 reads DFQATT; CDR2 reads SNEGSKA (reference sequence). CDR3 DNA: TGCAGCATGAGCGGGAGGGCGGCCTACGAGCAGTACTTC. Its translation is CSMSGRAAYEQYF.

CDR3 loop: CASSVRGYNEQFF. CDR3 sequence (DNA): TGTGCCAGCAGCGTACGCGGTTACAATGAGCAGTTCTTC. The chain couples TRBV9 to TRBJ2-1; D unclear. Trimming removed 1 base at V and 4 bases at J, with 6 bases between. Per the germline V gene, CDR1 is SGDLS and CDR2 is YYNGEE. This CDR3 has 13 amino acids.

V and J are TRBV29-1 and TRBJ2-5; weak D call: TRBD1 (5 bases). The CDR3 has 14 residues. The ends were cut back, 4 bases at V and 2 bases at J, with 14 bases in the middle. Looked up from germline, CDR1 is SQVTM and CDR2 is ANQGSEA. The CDR3 coding sequence is TGCAGCGTTGTGTTCCGAGACAGACAAGAGACCCAGTACTTC. Amino acids: CSVVFRDRQETQYF.

This clonotype has at least ten counts. The chain recombines TRBV7-3 with TRBJ2-5; 7 nucleotides match TRBD2. J gave up 1 base and V 4 bases, and 9 bases lay outside the gene matches. Germline values: CDR1 SGHTA, CDR2 FQGTGA. The CDR3 runs to 16 residues. In nucleotides, the CDR3 is TGTGCCAGCAGCTCCACCGGGGGGACGACCCAAGAGACCCAGTACTTC. The encoded protein is CASSSTGGTTQETQYF.

The chain links TRBV19 to TRBJ1-6, with D unclear. Trimming stripped 2 bases from V and 7 bases from J, with 6 bases between. Germline V gene sequence: CDR1 LNHDA, CDR2 SQIVND (reference sequence). CDR3 length: 13 amino acids. The DNA of the CDR3 is TGTGCCAGTAGTATAACGGAGAATTCACCCCTCCACTTT. Encoded protein: CASSITENSPLHF.

The chain couples TRBV5-1 to TRBJ1-2; 9 bases are a match to TRBD1. In germline, CDR1 is SGHRS, CDR2 YFSETQ. The V segment lost 0 bases and the J segment 8 bases; nucleotides outside the gene matches: 5. This CDR3 spans 14 amino acids. The CDR3 sequence: CASSLEWTGDGYTF. The CDR3 DNA follows: TGCGCCAGCAGCTTGGAGTGGACAGGGGACGGCTACACCTTC.

Regarding this clonotype: Just one base apart from a much larger clone, this may be a read error. J is TRBJ1-2 and V is TRBV7-3, with no clear D. In germline, CDR1 is SGHTA, CDR2 FQGTGA. The V gene lost 5 bases and the J gene lost 1 base, with 8 bases spanning the gap. The CDR3 loop spans 13 amino acids. The CDR3 DNA is TGTGCCAGCAGCCAGAACAGTAACTATGGCTACACCTTC. This codes for CASSQNSNYGYTF. The full variable domain, with the rest looked up from reference TRBV7-3 and TRBJ1-2, is GAGVSQTPSNKVTEKGKYVELRCDPISGHTALYWYRQSLGQGPEFLIYFQGTGAADDSGLPNDRFFAVRPEGSVSTLKIQRTERGDSAVYLCASSQNSNYGYTFGSGTRLTVV.

This clonotype was seen a few times. The DNA of the CDR3 is TGTGCCAGCAAGCGTACATCTACTTGGACACTCTCCTACAATGAGCAGTTCTTC. Translation: CASKRTSTWTLSYNEQFF. This chain joins TRBV28 and TRBJ2-1, with a tentative D call TRBD1 (5 bases). From germline, CDR1 is MDHEN and CDR2 SYDVKM. Trimming shortened V by 7 bases and J by 0 bases, and 22 bases separated the two germline ends. The CDR3 loop spans 18 amino acids.

J is TRBJ2-1 and V is TRBV20-1; D remains ambiguous. There are 16 residues in the CDR3. CDR1 and CDR2 from the germline V gene are DFQATT and SNEGSKA (reference sequence). The V end lost 6 bases, the J end lost 0 bases, and 18 bases lay between the germline ends. CDR3 DNA: TGCAGTGCCGAGACGAGAGGAGAAGACTCCTACAATGAGCAGTTCTTC. Translated: CSAETRGEDSYNEQFF.